This TCR beta chain was captured by sequencing in a study of T cell repertoires in cytomegalovirus infection. Study observations and caveats: There were carriers of CMV plus the relevant HLA, and cumulative public TCR beta family frequency identified them.

This clonotype was detected only a few times. Its antigen is still unknown. TCRdb itself ran the reads through MiXCR, one entry per CDR3 protein. The table records roughly 120,000 distinct CDR3 sequences, about 9.4% of them present only once. This CDR3 region has 12 residues. In germline, CDR1 is MDHEN, CDR2 SYDVKM. V lost 8 bases, J lost 5 bases, and 9 bases lay in between. Sequencing used PBMCs, sequenced either directly or after in vitro stimulation (not recorded which). This TCR came from a human donor in good health (CMV status not recorded). Some clones in this sample may be carry-over from other donors' samples. The rearrangement joins TRBV28 to TRBJ2-2; unclear D gene. The CDR3 DNA follows: TGTGCCAGCTTTGTAGAGACCGGGGAGCTGTTTTTT. Translated, it gives CASFVETGELFF.